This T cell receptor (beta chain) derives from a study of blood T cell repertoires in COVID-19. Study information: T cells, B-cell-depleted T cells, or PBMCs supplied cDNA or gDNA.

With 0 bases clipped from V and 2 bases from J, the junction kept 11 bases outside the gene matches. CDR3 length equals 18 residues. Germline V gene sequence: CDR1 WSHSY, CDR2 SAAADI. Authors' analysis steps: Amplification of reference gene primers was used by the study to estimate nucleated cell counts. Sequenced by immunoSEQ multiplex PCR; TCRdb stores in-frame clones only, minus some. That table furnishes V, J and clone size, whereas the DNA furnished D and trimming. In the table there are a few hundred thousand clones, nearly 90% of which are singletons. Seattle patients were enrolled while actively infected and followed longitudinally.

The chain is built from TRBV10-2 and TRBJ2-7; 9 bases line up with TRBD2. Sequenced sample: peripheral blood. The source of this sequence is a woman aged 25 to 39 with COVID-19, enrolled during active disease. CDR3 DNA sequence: TGCGCCAGCAGTGAGTCCTTCAAAGGACTAGCGAGCACCTACGAGCAGTACTTC. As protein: CASSESFKGLASTYEQYF.